The 11 T cell receptor beta chains given below trace back to one sample, sequenced in a study of T-cell reconstitution after alpha-beta-depleted transplantation in children. Unique molecular identifiers were built into the TCRbeta library. MiXCR, applied by TCRdb to the PCR reads, yields one record per CDR3 protein. The table has approximately 210,000 distinct CDR3 sequences, roughly 15% seen once; the top ten hold 13%. Specimen: PBMCs from the stem cell graft donor, collected from the stem cell graft. The receptors were sampled from a human donor who donated a stem cell graft to a child with acute lymphoblastic leukemia.

This clonotype was seen at least ten times. The V and J genes are TRBV20-1 and TRBJ1-1, with D maybe TRBD1 (5 bases). The V end was cut by 1 base, the J end by 2 bases, with 11 bases between. Germline V CDR1 and CDR2: DFQATT, SNEGSKA (reference sequence). The CDR3 length is 14 residues. The chain's CDR3 is CSARVRRGNTEAFF. The DNA of the CDR3 is TGCAGTGCTAGAGTTCGTAGGGGAAACACTGAAGCTTTCTTT.

This clonotype appeared a few times. This sequence joins TRBV7-9 and TRBJ2-3, with D perhaps TRBD1 or TRBD2 (5 bases each). Germline V CDR1 and CDR2: SEHNR, FQNEAQ (reference sequence). Trimming shortened V by 6 bases and J by 5 bases, and 24 bases separated the two germline ends. The CDR3 runs 17 residues. The CDR3 nucleotides read TGTGCCAGCAGTTCTACCGGGACCCGCGTCGTTGTAGATACGCAGTATTTT. Translation: CASSSTGTRVVVDTQYF.

This clonotype showed up many times. The chain carries TRBV10-3 and TRBJ2-3; D not resolved. With 3 bases removed from V and 3 bases from J, the gap between germline ends came to 7 bases. The CDR3 has 13 amino acids. The germline gives CDR1 ENHRY, CDR2 SYGVKD. CDR3 protein: CAISDSGTDTQYF. CDR3 DNA sequence: TGTGCCATCAGTGACTCTGGGACAGATACGCAGTATTTT.

This clonotype has ten or more counts. V gene TRBV20-1 combines with J gene TRBJ2-1; 13 nucleotides align to TRBD2. The CDR3 is made up of 17 amino acids. The germline V gene has CDR1 DFQATT and CDR2 SNEGSKA (reference sequence). V shed 1 base and J 6 bases; nucleotides not matched to a gene: 9. CDR3 residues: CSARARWTSGRGNEQFF. The CDR3 DNA reads TGCAGTGCTAGAGCGAGGTGGACTAGCGGGAGAGGCAATGAGCAGTTCTTC.

This clonotype was seen many times. A read error may account for a junction end that differs from germline. The gene calls are TRBV5-5 and TRBJ2-1; D unresolved. The CDR3 has 15 residues. Looked up from germline, CDR1 is SGHKS and CDR2 is YYEKEE (reference sequence). This CDR3 reads CASSPDPGSHNEQFF. The CDR3 DNA reads TGTGCCAGCAGCCCTGATCCAGGCTCCCACAATGAGCAGTTCTTC.

The V gene is TRBV25-1, the J gene TRBJ2-3; D may correspond to TRBD1 or TRBD2 (6 bases each). V was pared by 3 bases and J by 3 bases, with 16 bases between. Germline V gene sequence: CDR1 MGHDK, CDR2 SYGVNS. There are 16 residues in the CDR3. CDR3 loop: CASSDYHRDFTDTQYF. DNA for the CDR3: TGTGCCAGCAGTGATTACCACAGGGACTTTACAGATACGCAGTATTTT.

This chain links TRBV20-1 with TRBJ2-7; either TRBD1 or TRBD2 may supply D (6 bases each). Germline CDR1 reads DFQATT; CDR2 reads SNEGSKA (reference sequence). The CDR3 is 14 residues long. Trimming left V 5 bases short and J 0 bases short, with 14 bases between. CDR3 protein: CSAWGAASSYEQYF. Written as DNA, the CDR3 is TGCAGTGCTTGGGGGGCCGCAAGCTCCTACGAGCAGTACTTC.

In DNA, the CDR3 is TGTGCCAGCAGCTCGCAACTAGCGGGATACAATGAGCAGTTCTTC. Translation: CASSSQLAGYNEQFF. This chain uses TRBV7-6 with TRBJ2-1; 10 bases align to TRBD2. Germline V lookup: CDR1 SGHVS, CDR2 FNYEAQ. V lost 4 bases and J lost 4; bases outside the gene matches: 4. This CDR3 is 15 amino acids long.

Many counts were recorded for this clonotype. This rearrangement joins TRBV20-1 to TRBJ1-2; D gene ambiguous. V was pared by 2 bases and J by 6 bases, with 7 bases between. Germline CDR1 is DFQATT and CDR2 is SNEGSKA (reference sequence). CDR3 size: 11 residues. CDR3: CSARWLHGYTF. CDR3 nucleotides: TGCAGTGCTAGATGGCTCCATGGCTACACCTTC.

Points on this clonotype: Since a much larger clone is just one base distant, this may be a read error. CDR3 nucleotide sequence: TGCGGCGTTGCGGGACAGGGAGGCTATGGCTACACCTTC. Translated: CGVAGQGGYGYTF. The chain recombines TRBV29-1 with TRBJ1-2; TRBD1 matches 9 bases. This CDR3 comprises 13 residues. Germline loops: CDR1 SQVTM, CDR2 ANQGSEA.

Points on this clonotype: Given a much more abundant clone one base away, this may be a read error. This chain joins TRBV20-1 and TRBJ1-1; D is ambiguous. The germline V and J ends were trimmed by 5 bases and 4 bases, with 17 bases remaining between them. Germline lookup yields CDR1 DFQATT and CDR2 SNEGSKA (reference sequence). This CDR3 is built from 14 residues. DNA for the CDR3: TGCAGTGCTCCCGGGGAGCGAGGAGGCACTGAAGCTTTCTTT. It yields the protein CSAPGERGGTEAFF.